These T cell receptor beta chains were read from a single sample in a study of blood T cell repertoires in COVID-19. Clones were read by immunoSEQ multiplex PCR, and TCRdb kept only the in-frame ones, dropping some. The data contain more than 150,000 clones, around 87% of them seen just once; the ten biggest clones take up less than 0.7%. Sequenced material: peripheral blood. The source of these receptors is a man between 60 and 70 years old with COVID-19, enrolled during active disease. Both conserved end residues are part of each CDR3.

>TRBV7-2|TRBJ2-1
CASSSSGGQYNEQFF
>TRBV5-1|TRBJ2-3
CASHVWYSGGDTDTQYF
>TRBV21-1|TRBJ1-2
CASSKVAREGGYTF
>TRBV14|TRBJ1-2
CASSQSQGFIGGYTF
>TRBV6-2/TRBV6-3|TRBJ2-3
CASSSPGRAGDTQYF
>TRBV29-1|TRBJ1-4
CSVVGTGVEKLFF
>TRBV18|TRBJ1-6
CASSPGQAGLNSPLHF
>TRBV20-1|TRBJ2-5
CSGDRVGTQYF
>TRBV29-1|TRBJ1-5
CSVAGQGAYQPQHF
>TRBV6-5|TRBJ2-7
CASSSDRGLYEQYF
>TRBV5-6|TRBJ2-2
CASSFLTGGLTGELFF
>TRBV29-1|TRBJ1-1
CSAFVTEAFF
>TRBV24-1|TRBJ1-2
CATSDAGGYYGYTF
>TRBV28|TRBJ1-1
CASSLSQGPVTEAFF
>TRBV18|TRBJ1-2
CASSPPVEGVYGYTF
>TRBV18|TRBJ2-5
CASSPTQETQYF
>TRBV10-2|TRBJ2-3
CATQDTDTDTQYF
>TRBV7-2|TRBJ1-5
CASSLIDNQPQHF
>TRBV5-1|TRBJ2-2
CASSLLAGPGELFF
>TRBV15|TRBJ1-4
CATSRETGGNEKLFF
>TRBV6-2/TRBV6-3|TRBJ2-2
CASSYPTRGGELFF